This T cell receptor beta chain originates from a study of CD8 T cells in Susac syndrome. Random hexamers were used to reverse transcribe the RNA input (about 0.5 to 1 ug). TCR beta CDR3 was amplified by immunoSEQ multiplex PCR. This amplification extended across 54 Vbeta and 13 Jbeta segments. TCRdb re-derived calls from the immunoSEQ multiplex PCR reads in MiXCR, one entry per CDR3 protein. The sample consists of 190,000 or so distinct CDR3 sequences, 90% to 95% of them appearing once. The V end was cut by 4 bases, the J end by 3 bases, with 11 bases between. The CDR3 has 13 amino acids. Germline V CDR1 and CDR2: SGHRS, YFSETQ. The CD8+ and CD4+ T cells were isolated magnetically using a negative isolation approach, whereas the TEMRA cells were enriched by FACS.

The TCR originated in a human donor with multiple sclerosis. Material: CD4+ T cells from PBMCs. This chain connects TRBV5-1 to TRBJ2-7, with TRBD1 as a possible D gene (5 bases). The CDR3 loop is CASSPGHGYEQYF. Here the CDR3 DNA reads TGCGCCAGCAGCCCTGGACACGGCTACGAGCAGTACTTC.